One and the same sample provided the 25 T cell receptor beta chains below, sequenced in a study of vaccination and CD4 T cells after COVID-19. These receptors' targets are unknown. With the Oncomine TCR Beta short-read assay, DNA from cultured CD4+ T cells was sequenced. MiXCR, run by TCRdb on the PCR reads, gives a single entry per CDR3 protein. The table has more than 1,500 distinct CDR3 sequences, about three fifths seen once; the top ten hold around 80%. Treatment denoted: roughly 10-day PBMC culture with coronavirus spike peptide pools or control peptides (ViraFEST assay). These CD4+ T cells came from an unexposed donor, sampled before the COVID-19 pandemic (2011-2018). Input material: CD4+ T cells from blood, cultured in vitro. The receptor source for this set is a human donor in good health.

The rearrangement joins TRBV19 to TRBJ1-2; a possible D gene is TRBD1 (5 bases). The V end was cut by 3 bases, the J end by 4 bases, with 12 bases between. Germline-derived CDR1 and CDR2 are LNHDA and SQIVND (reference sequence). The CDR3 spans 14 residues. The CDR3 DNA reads TGTGCCAGTAGTATCTCTCCGGGGGGCTATGGCTACACCTTC. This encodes CASSISPGGYGYTF.

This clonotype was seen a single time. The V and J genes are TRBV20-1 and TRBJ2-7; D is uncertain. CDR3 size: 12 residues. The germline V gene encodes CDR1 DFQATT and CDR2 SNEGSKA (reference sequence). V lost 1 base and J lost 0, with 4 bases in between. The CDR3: CSARANSYEQYF. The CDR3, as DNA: TGCAGTGCTAGAGCCAACTCCTACGAGCAGTACTTC.

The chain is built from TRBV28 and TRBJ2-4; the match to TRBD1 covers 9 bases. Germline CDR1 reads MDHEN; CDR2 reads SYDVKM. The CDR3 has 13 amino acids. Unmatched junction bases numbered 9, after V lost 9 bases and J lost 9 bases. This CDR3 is CASGLGQGSIQYF. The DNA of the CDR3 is TGTGCCAGTGGGCTGGGACAGGGTAGCATTCAGTACTTC.

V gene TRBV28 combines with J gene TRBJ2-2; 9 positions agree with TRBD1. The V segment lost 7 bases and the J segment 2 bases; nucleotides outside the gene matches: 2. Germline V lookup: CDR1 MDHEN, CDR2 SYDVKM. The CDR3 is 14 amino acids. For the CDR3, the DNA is TGTGCCAGCATACAGGGGGCAAACACCGGGGAGCTGTTTTTT. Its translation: CASIQGANTGELFF.

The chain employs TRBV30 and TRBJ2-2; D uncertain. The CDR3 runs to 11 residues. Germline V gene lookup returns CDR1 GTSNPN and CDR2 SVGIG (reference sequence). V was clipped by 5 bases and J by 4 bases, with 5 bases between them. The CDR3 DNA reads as TGTGCCTGGGCTATCACCGGGGAGCTGTTTTTT. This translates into CAWAITGELFF.

CDR3 DNA sequence: TGCGCCAGCAGCTTATCGGGACAGGACCTTCAGCCCCAGCATTTT. This sequence encodes CASSLSGQDLQPQHF. The chain joins TRBV5-1 to TRBJ1-5, with 8 bases that match TRBD1. Per the germline V gene, CDR1 is SGHRS and CDR2 is YFSETQ. V shed 2 bases and J 6 bases; nucleotides not matched to a gene: 7. The CDR3 spans 15 residues.

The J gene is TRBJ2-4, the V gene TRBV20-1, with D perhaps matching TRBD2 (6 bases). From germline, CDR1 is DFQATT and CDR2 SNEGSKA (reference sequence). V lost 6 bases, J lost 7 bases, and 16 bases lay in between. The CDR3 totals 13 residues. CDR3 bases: TGCAGTGCCCCCCCTCCCGGGAGCAACATTCAGTACTTC. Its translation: CSAPPPGSNIQYF.

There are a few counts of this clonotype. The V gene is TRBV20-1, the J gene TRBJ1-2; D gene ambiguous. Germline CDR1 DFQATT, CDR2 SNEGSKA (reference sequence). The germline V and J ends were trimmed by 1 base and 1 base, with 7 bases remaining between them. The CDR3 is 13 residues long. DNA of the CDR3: TGCAGTGCTAGAGTAGAGATTAACTATGGCTACACCTTC. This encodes CSARVEINYGYTF.

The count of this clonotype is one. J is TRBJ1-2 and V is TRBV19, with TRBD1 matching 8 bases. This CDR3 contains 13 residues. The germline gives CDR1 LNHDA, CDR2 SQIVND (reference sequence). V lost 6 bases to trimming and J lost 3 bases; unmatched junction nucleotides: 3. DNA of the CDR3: TGTGCCAGTAGGCTACAGGGGGACTATGGCTACACCTTC. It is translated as CASRLQGDYGYTF.

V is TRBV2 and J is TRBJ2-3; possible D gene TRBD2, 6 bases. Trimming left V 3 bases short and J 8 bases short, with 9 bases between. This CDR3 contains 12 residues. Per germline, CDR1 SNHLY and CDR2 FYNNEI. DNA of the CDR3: TGTGCCAGCAGTGAGGGACTCCCTACGCAGTATTTT. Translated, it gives CASSEGLPTQYF.

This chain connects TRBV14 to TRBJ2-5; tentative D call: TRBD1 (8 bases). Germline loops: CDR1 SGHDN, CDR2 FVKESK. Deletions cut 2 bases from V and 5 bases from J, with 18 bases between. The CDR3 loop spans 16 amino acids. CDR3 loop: CASSQHRGGTSETQYF. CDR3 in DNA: TGTGCCAGCAGCCAACACAGGGGGGGGACATCGGAGACCCAGTACTTC.

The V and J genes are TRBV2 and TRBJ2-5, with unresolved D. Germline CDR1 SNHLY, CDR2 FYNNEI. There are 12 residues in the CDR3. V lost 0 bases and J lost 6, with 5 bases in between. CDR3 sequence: CASSEAPQTQYF. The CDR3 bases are TGTGCCAGCAGTGAAGCCCCCCAGACCCAGTACTTC.

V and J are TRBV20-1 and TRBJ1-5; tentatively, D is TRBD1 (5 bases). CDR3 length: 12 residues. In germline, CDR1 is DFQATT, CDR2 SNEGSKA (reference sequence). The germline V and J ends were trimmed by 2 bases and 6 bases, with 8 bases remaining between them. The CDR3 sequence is CSARQGSQPQHF. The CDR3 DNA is TGCAGTGCTAGACAGGGTAGTCAGCCCCAGCATTTT.

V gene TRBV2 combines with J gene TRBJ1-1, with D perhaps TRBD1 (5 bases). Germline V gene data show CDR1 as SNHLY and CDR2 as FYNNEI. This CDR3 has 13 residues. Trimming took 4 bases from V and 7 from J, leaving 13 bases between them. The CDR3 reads CASSVIRQGEAFF. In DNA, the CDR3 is TGTGCCAGCAGTGTTATTAGGCAGGGTGAAGCTTTCTTT.

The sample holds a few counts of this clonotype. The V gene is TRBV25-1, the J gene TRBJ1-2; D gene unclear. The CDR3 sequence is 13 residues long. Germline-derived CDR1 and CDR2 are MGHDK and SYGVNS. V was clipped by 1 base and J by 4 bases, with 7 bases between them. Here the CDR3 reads CASSELTTYGYTF. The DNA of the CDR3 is TGTGCCAGCAGTGAATTAACTACCTATGGCTACACCTTC.

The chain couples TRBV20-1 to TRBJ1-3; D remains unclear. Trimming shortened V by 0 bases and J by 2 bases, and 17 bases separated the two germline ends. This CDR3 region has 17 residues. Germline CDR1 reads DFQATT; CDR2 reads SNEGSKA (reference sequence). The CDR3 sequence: CSARDLEARAAGNTIYF. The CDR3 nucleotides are TGCAGTGCTAGAGACTTAGAGGCCCGGGCCGCTGGAAACACCATATATTTT.

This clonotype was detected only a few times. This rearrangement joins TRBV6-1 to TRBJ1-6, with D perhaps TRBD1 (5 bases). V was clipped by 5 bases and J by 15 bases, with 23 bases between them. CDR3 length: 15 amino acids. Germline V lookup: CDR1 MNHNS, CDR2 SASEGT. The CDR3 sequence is CASSMTAVTSGGLHF. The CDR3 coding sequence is TGTGCCAGCAGTATGACAGCGGTGACGAGCGGGGGCCTCCACTTT.

The CDR3 protein is CASSHPANTEAFF. The CDR3, as DNA: TGTGCCAGCAGCCATCCTGCGAACACTGAAGCTTTCTTT. The chain carries TRBV6-1 and TRBJ1-1; D is unresolved. Trimming left V 6 bases short and J 1 base short, with 9 bases between. The CDR3 length is 13 residues. The germline V gene encodes CDR1 MNHNS and CDR2 SASEGT.

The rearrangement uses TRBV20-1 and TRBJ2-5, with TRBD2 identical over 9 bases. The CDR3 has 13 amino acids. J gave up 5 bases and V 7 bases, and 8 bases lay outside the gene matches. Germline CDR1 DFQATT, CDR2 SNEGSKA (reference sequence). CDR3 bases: TGCAGTGTAAGGCGGGGGGGAGACGAGACCCAGTACTTC. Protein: CSVRRGGDETQYF.

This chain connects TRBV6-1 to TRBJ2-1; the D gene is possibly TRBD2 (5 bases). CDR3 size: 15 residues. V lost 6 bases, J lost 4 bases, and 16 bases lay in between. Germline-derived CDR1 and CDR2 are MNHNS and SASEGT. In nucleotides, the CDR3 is TGTGCCAGCAGACCCCCGGGATTTCCATACAATGAGCAGTTCTTC. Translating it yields CASRPPGFPYNEQFF.

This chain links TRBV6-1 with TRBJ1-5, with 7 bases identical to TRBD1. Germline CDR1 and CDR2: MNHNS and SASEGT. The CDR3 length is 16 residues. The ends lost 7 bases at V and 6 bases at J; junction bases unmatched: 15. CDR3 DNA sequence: TGTGCCAGCACCCCCGGGCGAGGGGGCTCAAGTCAGCCCCAGCATTTT. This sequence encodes CASTPGRGGSSQPQHF.

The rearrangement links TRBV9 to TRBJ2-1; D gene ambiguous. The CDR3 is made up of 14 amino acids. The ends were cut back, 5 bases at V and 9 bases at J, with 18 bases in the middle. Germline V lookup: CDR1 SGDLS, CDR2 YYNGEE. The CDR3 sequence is CASSPGQTWSEQFF. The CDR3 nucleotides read TGTGCCAGCAGTCCGGGCCAGACCTGGAGTGAGCAGTTCTTC.

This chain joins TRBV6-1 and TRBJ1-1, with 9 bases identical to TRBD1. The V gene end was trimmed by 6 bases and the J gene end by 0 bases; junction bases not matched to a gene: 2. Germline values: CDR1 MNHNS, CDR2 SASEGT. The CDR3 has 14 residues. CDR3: CASRHRGLNTEAFF. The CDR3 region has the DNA TGTGCCAGCAGGCACAGGGGGCTGAACACTGAAGCTTTCTTT.

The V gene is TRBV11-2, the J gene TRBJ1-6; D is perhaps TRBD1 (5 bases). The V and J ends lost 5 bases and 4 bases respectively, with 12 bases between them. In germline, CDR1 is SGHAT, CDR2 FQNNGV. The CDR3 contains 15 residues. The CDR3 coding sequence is TGTGCCAGCAGCCTGGAGACAGCGTATAATTCACCCCTCCACTTT. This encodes CASSLETAYNSPLHF.

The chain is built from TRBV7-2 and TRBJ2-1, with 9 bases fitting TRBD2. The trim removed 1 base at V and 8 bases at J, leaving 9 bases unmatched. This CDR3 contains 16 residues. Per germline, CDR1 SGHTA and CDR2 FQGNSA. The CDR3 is CASSLGLAGGPYEQFF. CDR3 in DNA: TGTGCCAGCAGCTTAGGATTGGCGGGAGGGCCTTATGAGCAGTTCTTC.